This is a list of T cell receptor beta chains from one sample in a study of T cell changes during pregnancy in multiple sclerosis. Only in-frame clones appear in the TCRdb table, and some are missing; sequencing was by immunoSEQ multiplex PCR. The sample holds 75,000 to 95,000 clones, 80% to 95% seen once. Specimen: peripheral blood, collected after pregnancy. The receptors shown here come from a female donor with multiple sclerosis, enrolled in a pregnancy study. Each CDR3 is given with its conserved first and last residue. Fields, in order: V gene, J gene, clone size, D gene, CDR3 DNA, CDR3 protein. D genes are given only for firm matches. Some rows mark clone size as missing; the rest say once, few, many or name a class of expanded clone.

v_gene: TRBV11-2
j_gene: TRBJ1-2
abundance: .
d_gene: TRBD1
CDR3nt: TGTGCCAGCAGCCTTGGACAGGACTATGGCTACACCTTC
CDR3aa: CASSLGQDYGYTF

v_gene: TRBV7-2
j_gene: TRBJ1-2
abundance: .
d_gene: .
CDR3nt: TGTGCCAGCAACCCGCCCGGAGGGGCCTATGGCTACACCTTC
CDR3aa: CASNPPGGAYGYTF

v_gene: TRBV30
j_gene: TRBJ1-5
abundance: .
d_gene: .
CDR3nt: TGTGCCTGGAGCGGGGGAAGCAATCAGCCCCAGCATTTT
CDR3aa: CAWSGGSNQPQHF

v_gene: TRBV10-3
j_gene: TRBJ2-7
abundance: .
d_gene: .
CDR3nt: TGTGCCTCGAAACCACAGGGCCCCCTCGAGCAGTACTTC
CDR3aa: CASKPQGPLEQYF

v_gene: TRBV12-5
j_gene: TRBJ2-5
abundance: .
d_gene: TRBD1
CDR3nt: TGTGCTAGTGGTTCTGGAGGACAGGGGGGGCAAGAGACCCAGTACTTC
CDR3aa: CASGSGGQGGQETQYF

v_gene: TRBV30
j_gene: TRBJ2-2
abundance: .
d_gene: TRBD2
CDR3nt: TGTGCCTGGATAAAGGGTTGGCAGGGCATTTTGCGGGAGCAGAGCGGGGAGCTGTTTTTT
CDR3aa: CAWIKGWQGILREQSGELFF

v_gene: TRBV20-1
j_gene: TRBJ1-2
abundance: .
d_gene: .
CDR3nt: TGCAGTGCTCCGGAAAACAGTGGCTACACCTTC
CDR3aa: CSAPENSGYTF

v_gene: TRBV10-3
j_gene: TRBJ1-1
abundance: .
d_gene: TRBD1
CDR3nt: TGTGCCATCGCGGGACAGGGGAACACTGAAGCTTTCTTT
CDR3aa: CAIAGQGNTEAFF

v_gene: TRBV7-6
j_gene: TRBJ2-3
abundance: .
d_gene: .
CDR3nt: TGTGCCAGCAGCTTATGGAGGTTGGATACGCAGTATTTT
CDR3aa: CASSLWRLDTQYF

v_gene: TRBV19
j_gene: TRBJ1-1
abundance: .
d_gene: .
CDR3nt: TGTGCCAGTAGTTTACGACCGTCCGGGGATGAAGCTTTCTTT
CDR3aa: CASSLRPSGDEAFF

v_gene: TRBV18
j_gene: TRBJ1-1
abundance: .
d_gene: .
CDR3nt: TGTGCCAGCTCACCGGTGCCTGGAGGTTCCATGAACACTGAAGCTTTCTTT
CDR3aa: CASSPVPGGSMNTEAFF

v_gene: TRBV6-4
j_gene: TRBJ1-5
abundance: .
d_gene: .
CDR3nt: TGTGCCAGTTCGACGGAGGGCAATCAGCCCCAGCATTTT
CDR3aa: CASSTEGNQPQHF

v_gene: TRBV5-4
j_gene: TRBJ2-5
abundance: .
d_gene: .
CDR3nt: TGTGCCAGCAGCTTCAACCCGGACGGGAAAGAGACCCAGTACTTC
CDR3aa: CASSFNPDGKETQYF

v_gene: TRBV30
j_gene: TRBJ2-3
abundance: .
d_gene: .
CDR3nt: TGTGCCACGATAGTTGAGAGCACAGATACGCAGTATTTT
CDR3aa: CATIVESTDTQYF

v_gene: TRBV4-1
j_gene: TRBJ2-7
abundance: .
d_gene: .
CDR3nt: TGCGCCAGCAGCCCGAAAGCGGAGGGCTACGAGCAGTACTTC
CDR3aa: CASSPKAEGYEQYF

v_gene: TRBV15
j_gene: TRBJ2-3
abundance: few
d_gene: TRBD2
CDR3nt: TGTGCCACCAGCCGTGCAAGGGGGCTAGCGGGGGGGCCTGATACGCAGTATTTT
CDR3aa: CATSRARGLAGGPDTQYF

v_gene: TRBV19
j_gene: TRBJ2-7
abundance: .
d_gene: .
CDR3nt: TGTGCCAGTAGCTTAACAGGTTCCTCCTACGAGCAGTACTTC
CDR3aa: CASSLTGSSYEQYF

v_gene: TRBV9
j_gene: TRBJ2-2
abundance: .
d_gene: .
CDR3nt: TGTGCCAGCAGCGTAGTCGTCGGGGAGCTGTTTTTT
CDR3aa: CASSVVVGELFF

v_gene: TRBV29-1
j_gene: TRBJ2-7
abundance: .
d_gene: .
CDR3nt: TGCAGCGTTGAAGTCAGGGACTACGAGCAGTACTTC
CDR3aa: CSVEVRDYEQYF

v_gene: TRBV29-1
j_gene: TRBJ2-2
abundance: .
d_gene: TRBD2
CDR3nt: TGCAGCGCCGGGGCCTTAGCGGGGGCCCAGACCGGGGAGCTGTTTTTT
CDR3aa: CSAGALAGAQTGELFF

v_gene: TRBV7-2
j_gene: TRBJ2-3
abundance: .
d_gene: TRBD2
CDR3nt: TGTGCCAGCAGCTGGACTAGCGGGACCATAGATACGCAGTATTTT
CDR3aa: CASSWTSGTIDTQYF

v_gene: TRBV18
j_gene: TRBJ1-1
abundance: .
d_gene: .
CDR3nt: TGTGCCAGCTCACCCGGGGGGCGGAGAACTGAAGCTTTCTTT
CDR3aa: CASSPGGRRTEAFF

v_gene: TRBV6-5
j_gene: TRBJ2-2
abundance: .
d_gene: .
CDR3nt: TGTGCCAGCAGTTGGGGGGTCGGGGAGCTGTTTTTT
CDR3aa: CASSWGVGELFF

v_gene: TRBV28
j_gene: TRBJ2-7
abundance: .
d_gene: TRBD2
CDR3nt: TGTGCCAGCATCGAAGCTACGCGGGGGGCCTCCTACGAGCAGTACTTC
CDR3aa: CASIEATRGASYEQYF

v_gene: TRBV5-1
j_gene: TRBJ2-7
abundance: .
d_gene: TRBD1
CDR3nt: TGCGCCAGCAGCTTGGGGGTGACAGGGGTCGACGAGCAGTACTTC
CDR3aa: CASSLGVTGVDEQYF

v_gene: TRBV10-3
j_gene: TRBJ1-1
abundance: .
d_gene: TRBD1
CDR3nt: TGTGCCATCAGACTTGACAGGGAGGTCACTGAAGCTTTCTTT
CDR3aa: CAIRLDREVTEAFF

v_gene: TRBV11-3
j_gene: TRBJ2-1
abundance: .
d_gene: TRBD2
CDR3nt: TGTGCCAGCAGCTTAGATACGGGAGGATTCTACAATGAGCAGTTCTTC
CDR3aa: CASSLDTGGFYNEQFF

v_gene: TRBV29-1
j_gene: TRBJ1-2
abundance: .
d_gene: TRBD1
CDR3nt: TGCAGCGTTGAAGAATTCCGGGACAGGGGCGCCTACACCTTC
CDR3aa: CSVEEFRDRGAYTF

v_gene: TRBV30
j_gene: TRBJ1-5
abundance: .
d_gene: .
CDR3nt: TGTGCCTGGAGTGGAGCCGCAGGGGCGGGGGGCACCAATCAGCCCCAGCATTTT
CDR3aa: CAWSGAAGAGGTNQPQHF

v_gene: TRBV7-6
j_gene: TRBJ2-1
abundance: .
d_gene: .
CDR3nt: TGTGCCAGCAGCTTTGCCGGGGGAAAATACAATGAGCAGTTCTTC
CDR3aa: CASSFAGGKYNEQFF

v_gene: TRBV5-1
j_gene: TRBJ2-5
abundance: .
d_gene: .
CDR3nt: TGCGCCAGCACCTTGGCACAGACCCAAGAGACCCAGTACTTC
CDR3aa: CASTLAQTQETQYF

v_gene: TRBV7-9
j_gene: TRBJ2-7
abundance: .
d_gene: TRBD1
CDR3nt: TGTGCCAGCAGCTCTGAACCGGGACAGGGACACGAGCAGTACTTC
CDR3aa: CASSSEPGQGHEQYF

v_gene: TRBV6-6
j_gene: TRBJ1-2
abundance: .
d_gene: .
CDR3nt: TGTGCCATCAGGTCAGAGGGACTGGCCTCCTATGGCTACACCTTC
CDR3aa: CAIRSEGLASYGYTF

v_gene: TRBV7-8
j_gene: TRBJ2-1
abundance: once
d_gene: TRBD2
CDR3nt: TGTGCCAGCAGCTTAGATGGGGGACTAGCGGGGGGGCCATACTACAATGAGCAGTTCTTC
CDR3aa: CASSLDGGLAGGPYYNEQFF

v_gene: TRBV27
j_gene: TRBJ2-7
abundance: .
d_gene: .
CDR3nt: TGTGCCAGCAGCACGGAGAGAGAGCAGTACTTC
CDR3aa: CASSTEREQYF

v_gene: TRBV6-1
j_gene: TRBJ2-7
abundance: .
d_gene: TRBD1
CDR3nt: TGTGCCAGCAGAACCCAGACAGGGGGCGACGAGCAGTACTTC
CDR3aa: CASRTQTGGDEQYF

v_gene: TRBV4-2
j_gene: TRBJ2-2
abundance: .
d_gene: TRBD2
CDR3nt: TGTGCCAGCAGCCAAGAAGAAGCGGGGGTTGGCACCGGGGAGCTGTTTTTT
CDR3aa: CASSQEEAGVGTGELFF

v_gene: TRBV5-1
j_gene: TRBJ1-1
abundance: .
d_gene: TRBD1
CDR3nt: TGCGCCAGCAGCCCGGGACAGGGGGAAAGGACTGAAGCTTTCTTT
CDR3aa: CASSPGQGERTEAFF

v_gene: TRBV6-5
j_gene: TRBJ2-4
abundance: .
d_gene: TRBD1
CDR3nt: TGTGCCAGCAGTTACTCTATAGGGGGACAGATATACTTC
CDR3aa: CASSYSIGGQIYF

v_gene: TRBV7-9
j_gene: TRBJ2-2
abundance: .
d_gene: TRBD2
CDR3nt: TGTGCCAGCAGCCCCACCGGGGGGTTTGGCGGGGAGCTGTTTTTT
CDR3aa: CASSPTGGFGGELFF

v_gene: TRBV7-9
j_gene: TRBJ2-7
abundance: .
d_gene: TRBD1
CDR3nt: TGTGCCAGCGCCACCGGGACAGGGAAACCCTACGAGCAGTACTTC
CDR3aa: CASATGTGKPYEQYF

v_gene: TRBV2
j_gene: TRBJ1-1
abundance: .
d_gene: .
CDR3nt: TGTGCCAGCAGTACAGGGAAGTGGGGCACTGAAGCTTTCTTT
CDR3aa: CASSTGKWGTEAFF

v_gene: TRBV19
j_gene: TRBJ1-4
abundance: .
d_gene: .
CDR3nt: TGTGCCAGTAGTATAGTACAGAGAAATGAAAAACTGTTTTTT
CDR3aa: CASSIVQRNEKLFF

v_gene: TRBV30
j_gene: TRBJ1-4
abundance: once
d_gene: .
CDR3nt: TGTGCCTGGGGAGGTATCGCGCCCGCAACTAATGAAAAACTGTTTTTT
CDR3aa: CAWGGIAPATNEKLFF

v_gene: TRBV2
j_gene: TRBJ1-5
abundance: once
d_gene: .
CDR3nt: TGTGCCAGCAGTGAATACCAGGTACCGGATCAGCCCCAGCATTTT
CDR3aa: CASSEYQVPDQPQHF

v_gene: TRBV7-2
j_gene: TRBJ2-7
abundance: .
d_gene: TRBD1
CDR3nt: TGTGCCAGCAGCGAAACGACAGGGATATCGGGTGAGCAGTACTTC
CDR3aa: CASSETTGISGEQYF

v_gene: TRBV27
j_gene: TRBJ2-5
abundance: .
d_gene: TRBD1
CDR3nt: TGTGCCAGCAGTTTGACAGGGGGCCGGGAGACCCAGTACTTC
CDR3aa: CASSLTGGRETQYF

v_gene: TRBV6-6
j_gene: TRBJ1-3
abundance: .
d_gene: .
CDR3nt: TGTGCCAGCAGGTCATTTAGCTCTGGAAACACCATATATTTT
CDR3aa: CASRSFSSGNTIYF

v_gene: TRBV27
j_gene: TRBJ2-2
abundance: .
d_gene: TRBD1
CDR3nt: TGTGCCAGCAGTTCCTCGGACAGGGTCGGTAACGGGGAGCTGTTTTTT
CDR3aa: CASSSSDRVGNGELFF

v_gene: TRBV11-2
j_gene: TRBJ2-7
abundance: .
d_gene: .
CDR3nt: TGTGCCAGCAGCTTATTAAGCAGGGGCTACGAGCAGTACTTC
CDR3aa: CASSLLSRGYEQYF

v_gene: TRBV4-1
j_gene: TRBJ1-1
abundance: .
d_gene: .
CDR3nt: TGCGCCAGCAGCCAAGATGGGGCCAGTGAAGCTTTCTTT
CDR3aa: CASSQDGASEAFF

v_gene: TRBV4-2
j_gene: TRBJ2-1
abundance: .
d_gene: TRBD2
CDR3nt: TGTGCCAGCAGCCGAACCGGGACTAGCGATGAGGGTGAGCAGTTCTTC
CDR3aa: CASSRTGTSDEGEQFF

v_gene: TRBV2
j_gene: TRBJ2-1
abundance: .
d_gene: TRBD2
CDR3nt: TGTGCCAGCAGGTCCGGGACTAGCGGGAGGGCCTTCAATGAGCAGTTCTTC
CDR3aa: CASRSGTSGRAFNEQFF

v_gene: TRBV6-1
j_gene: TRBJ2-7
abundance: once
d_gene: .
CDR3nt: TGTGCCAGCAGTGATGGGGTTGGGAGCTCCTACGAGCAGTACTTC
CDR3aa: CASSDGVGSSYEQYF

v_gene: TRBV11-1
j_gene: TRBJ1-1
abundance: .
d_gene: TRBD1
CDR3nt: TGTGCCAGCAGCCTCTGGACAGGGTCGACTGAAGCTTTCTTT
CDR3aa: CASSLWTGSTEAFF